These T cell receptor beta chains were read from a single sample in a study of blood T cells in healthy people across ages. TCRdb used MiXCR to reprocess the 5' RACE reads, holding one entry per CDR3 protein. The data hold around 500,000 distinct CDR3 sequences, with about 29% observed a single time. The same sample was also used in a study of T cells of mothers and their children.

Input material: blood. These receptors were collected from a boy under 10 years old in good health. Each CDR3 is given with its conserved first and last residue. A D gene is named only where the DNA matches it firmly. Rows give clone size only sometimes, using once, few, many, or a class for an expanded clone.

d_call j_call v_call clone_size cdr3_aa cdr3_nt
NA TRBJ2-3 TRBV6-6 NA CASSYRTVTDTQYF TGTGCCAGCAGTTACAGAACCGTCACAGATACGCAGTATTTT
NA TRBJ2-5 TRBV3-1 few CASSQGMSSGSQETQYF TGTGCCAGCAGCCAAGGGATGTCGAGCGGAAGCCAAGAGACCCAGTACTTC
NA TRBJ1-2 TRBV20-1 few CSAPTENYGYTF TGCAGTGCGCCGACCGAGAACTATGGCTACACCTTC
NA TRBJ1-2 TRBV12-3/TRBV12-4 NA CASSLNSGVYGYTF TGTGCCAGCAGTTTAAATTCGGGGGTATATGGCTACACCTTC
TRBD1 TRBJ2-3 TRBV11-2 few CASSWGQGRTDTQYF TGTGCCAGCAGCTGGGGACAGGGTCGCACAGATACGCAGTATTTT
NA TRBJ2-1 TRBV7-2 few CASSALPRSRDNEQFF TGTGCCAGCAGCGCCCTGCCACGGTCGAGGGACAATGAGCAGTTCTTC
TRBD1 TRBJ2-5 TRBV7-2 NA CASTRDRVETQYF TGTGCCAGCACCAGGGACAGGGTGGAGACCCAGTACTTC
TRBD1 TRBJ1-2 TRBV29-1 few CSVLGQGTYYGYTF TGCAGCGTCCTGGGACAGGGGACTTACTATGGCTACACCTTC
TRBD1 TRBJ2-5 TRBV20-1 NA CSARETLRGSLETQYF TGCAGTGCTAGAGAGACTCTCAGGGGGTCTCTCGAGACCCAGTACTTC
NA TRBJ2-5 TRBV12-3/TRBV12-4 many CASSFSGQETQYF TGTGCCAGCAGTTTCAGCGGACAAGAGACCCAGTACTTC
NA TRBJ1-4 TRBV15 few CATSPRQTNEKLFF TGTGCCACCAGCCCTCGACAGACTAATGAAAAACTGTTTTTT
TRBD1 TRBJ1-1 TRBV20-1 few CSARQGAYNTEAFF TGCAGTGCTCGACAGGGGGCCTACAACACTGAAGCTTTCTTT
NA TRBJ1-2 TRBV27 NA CASSPVGGVHYGYTF TGTGCCAGCAGCCCCGTAGGGGGAGTTCACTATGGCTACACCTTC
NA TRBJ2-7 TRBV11-2 NA CASSLDVFGGRTYEQYF TGTGCCAGCAGCTTAGATGTTTTCGGGGGGCGGACCTACGAGCAGTACTTC
NA TRBJ1-2 TRBV29-1 many CSVEDHRALRGYTF TGCAGCGTTGAAGACCACAGGGCATTGAGGGGCTACACCTTC
NA TRBJ2-3 TRBV5-1 NA CASSSGQVSTDTQYF TGCGCCAGCAGCTCCGGACAAGTCAGCACAGATACGCAGTATTTT
TRBD2 TRBJ2-3 TRBV5-1 NA CASSFGGGDTQYF TGCGCCAGCAGCTTCGGGGGGGGAGATACGCAGTATTTT
NA TRBJ2-1 TRBV9 few CASSVGHPDWLRDNEQFF TGTGCCAGCAGCGTAGGCCACCCAGATTGGCTCCGGGACAATGAGCAGTTCTTC
NA TRBJ1-1 TRBV12-3/TRBV12-4 NA CASSVLDRNTEAFF TGTGCCAGCAGTGTCCTGGACAGGAACACTGAAGCTTTCTTT
NA TRBJ2-7 TRBV6-5 few CASSYSLDWGASYEQYF TGTGCCAGCAGTTACTCATTGGACTGGGGGGCATCCTACGAGCAGTACTTC
TRBD2 TRBJ2-3 TRBV20-1 NA CSASRPSGRASDTQYF TGCAGTGCTAGTCGACCTAGCGGGAGGGCCTCAGATACGCAGTATTTT
NA TRBJ1-4 TRBV7-6 NA CASSLVRGDEKLFF TGTGCCAGCAGCTTAGTTCGGGGGGATGAAAAACTGTTTTTT